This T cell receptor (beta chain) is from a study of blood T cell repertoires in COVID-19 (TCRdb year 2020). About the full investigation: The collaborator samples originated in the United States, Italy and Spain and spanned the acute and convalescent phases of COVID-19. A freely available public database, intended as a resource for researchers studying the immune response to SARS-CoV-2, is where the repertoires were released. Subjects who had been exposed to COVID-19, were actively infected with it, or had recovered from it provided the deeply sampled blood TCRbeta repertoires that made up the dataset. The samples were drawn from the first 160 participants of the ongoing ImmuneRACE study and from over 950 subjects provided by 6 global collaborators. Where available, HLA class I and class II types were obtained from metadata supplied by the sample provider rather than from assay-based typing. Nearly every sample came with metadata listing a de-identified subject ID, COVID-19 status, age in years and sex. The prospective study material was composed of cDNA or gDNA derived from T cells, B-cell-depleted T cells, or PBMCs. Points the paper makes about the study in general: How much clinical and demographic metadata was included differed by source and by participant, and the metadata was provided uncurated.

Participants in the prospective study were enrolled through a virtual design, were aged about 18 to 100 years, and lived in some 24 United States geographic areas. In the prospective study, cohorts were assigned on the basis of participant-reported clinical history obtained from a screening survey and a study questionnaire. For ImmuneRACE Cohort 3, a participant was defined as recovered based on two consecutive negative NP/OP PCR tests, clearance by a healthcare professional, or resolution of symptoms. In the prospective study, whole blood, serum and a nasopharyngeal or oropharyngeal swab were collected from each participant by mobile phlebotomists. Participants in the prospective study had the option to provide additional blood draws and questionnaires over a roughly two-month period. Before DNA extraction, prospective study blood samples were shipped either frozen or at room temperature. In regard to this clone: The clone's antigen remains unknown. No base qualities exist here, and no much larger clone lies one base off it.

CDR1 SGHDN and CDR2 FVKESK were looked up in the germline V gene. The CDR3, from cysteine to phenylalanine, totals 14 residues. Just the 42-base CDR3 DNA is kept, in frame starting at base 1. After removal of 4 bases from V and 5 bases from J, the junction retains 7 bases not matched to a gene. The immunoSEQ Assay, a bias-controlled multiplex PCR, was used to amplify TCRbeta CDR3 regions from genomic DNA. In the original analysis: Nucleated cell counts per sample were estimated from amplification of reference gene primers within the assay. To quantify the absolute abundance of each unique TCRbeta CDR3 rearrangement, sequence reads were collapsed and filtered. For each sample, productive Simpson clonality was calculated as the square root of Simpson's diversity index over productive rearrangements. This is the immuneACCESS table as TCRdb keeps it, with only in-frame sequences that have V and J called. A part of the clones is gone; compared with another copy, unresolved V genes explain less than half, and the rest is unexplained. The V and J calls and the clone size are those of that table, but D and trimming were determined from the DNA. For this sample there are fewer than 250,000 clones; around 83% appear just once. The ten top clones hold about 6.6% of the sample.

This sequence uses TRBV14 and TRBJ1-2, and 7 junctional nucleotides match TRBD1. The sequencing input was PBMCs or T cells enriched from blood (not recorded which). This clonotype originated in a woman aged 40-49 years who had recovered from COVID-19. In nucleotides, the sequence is TGTGCCAGCAGCCGGGACAGCGGATCTTATGGCTACACCTTC. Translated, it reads CASSRDSGSYGYTF.